Each of the 12 T cell receptor beta chains below was sequenced from the same sample in a study of blood T cell repertoires in COVID-19. Method: immunoSEQ multiplex PCR; TCRdb's copy keeps in-frame clones and lacks some. The sample carries some 90,000 clones, approximately 90% recorded once. Sequencing was performed on peripheral blood. The receptor source for this set is a man aged 50-60 years with acute or convalescent COVID-19.

This chain joins TRBV3-1 (or the pseudogene TRBV3-2) and TRBJ2-7, with D perhaps TRBD2 (6 bases). The CDR3 loop spans 13 amino acids. Trimming removed 5 bases from V and 1 base from J, with 9 bases in between. CDR1 is LGHDT, CDR2 YNNKEL, per germline (reference sequence). The CDR3 DNA reads TGTGCCAGCAGCATTGCGGGGTCCTACGAGCAGTACTTC. Encoded protein: CASSIAGSYEQYF.

The CDR3 DNA is TGTGCCAGCAGTGTGACAGGGGTCGCCTCTGGGGCCAACGTCCTGACTTTC. Protein sequence: CASSVTGVASGANVLTF. The rearrangement links TRBV6-1 to TRBJ2-6, with TRBD1 identical over 8 bases. This CDR3 has 17 residues. Trimming cost V 4 bases and J 0 bases; bases outside gene matches: 5. The germline V gene encodes CDR1 MNHNS and CDR2 SASEGT.

This clone was found once. This chain connects TRBV5-1 to TRBJ2-6, with D possibly being TRBD1 (5 bases). CDR3 length equals 17 residues. V dropped 3 bases and J dropped 0 bases, with 13 bases sitting between them. Per germline, CDR1 SGHRS and CDR2 YFSETQ. CDR3 in DNA: TGCGCCAGCAGCTCCGGACACCTAGACTCTGGGGCCAACGTCCTGACTTTC. Amino acid sequence: CASSSGHLDSGANVLTF. Variable domain in full (rest from reference TRBV5-1 and TRBJ2-6): KAGVTQTPRYLIKTRGQQVTLSCSPISGHRSVSWYQQTPGQGLQFLFEYFSETQRNKGNFPGRFSGRQFSNSRSEMNVSTLELGDSALYLCASSSGHLDSGANVLTFGAGSRLTVL.

The chain links TRBV19 to TRBJ1-1, with TRBD1 matching over 7 bases. The CDR3 has 12 residues. Germline V gene lookup returns CDR1 LNHDA and CDR2 SQIVND (reference sequence). The V gene end was trimmed by 1 base and the J gene end by 7 bases; junction bases not matched to a gene: 0. DNA of the CDR3: TGTGCCAGTAGTATAGGACAGGGTGAAGCTTTCTTT. Protein product: CASSIGQGEAFF.

V is TRBV30 and J is TRBJ1-2, with D unclear. V lost 5 bases to trimming and J lost 0 bases, with 10 bases between them. Germline CDR1 GTSNPN, CDR2 SVGIG (reference sequence). The CDR3 covers 13 residues. The CDR3 DNA follows: TGTGCCTGGGCGGCCCCCCCTAACTATGGCTACACCTTC. It translates to CAWAAPPNYGYTF.

The gene calls are TRBV11-3 and TRBJ1-1; TRBD1 agrees at 7 bases. This CDR3 region has 14 residues. The germline CDR1 and CDR2 sequences are SGHNT and YENEEA. V lost 5 bases and J lost 4; bases outside the gene matches: 7. Here the CDR3 reads CASSVNRGSTEAFF. The CDR3 nucleotides read TGTGCCAGCAGCGTTAACAGGGGAAGCACTGAAGCTTTCTTT.

The chain recombines TRBV6-6 with TRBJ2-3, with D possibly TRBD2 on 5 matching bases. V dropped 8 bases and J dropped 4 bases, with 10 bases sitting between them. The CDR3 sequence is 12 residues long. Per germline, CDR1 MNHNY and CDR2 SVGAGI (reference sequence). The CDR3 sequence: CASGPRADTQYF. For the CDR3, the DNA is TGTGCCAGCGGACCGAGGGCAGATACGCAGTATTTT.

The chain has TRBV2 and TRBJ1-1; D gene uncertain. The germline CDR1 and CDR2 sequences are SNHLY and FYNNEI. CDR3 length: 15 amino acids. With 3 bases removed from V and 1 base from J, the gap between germline ends came to 12 bases. CDR3 sequence: CASSDILLPNTEAFF. CDR3 nucleotide sequence: TGTGCCAGCAGTGATATTCTACTGCCGAACACTGAAGCTTTCTTT.

The V and J genes are TRBV7-4 and TRBJ1-5, with unresolved D. Per the germline V gene, CDR1 is SGHVT and CDR2 is SQSDAQ. V was clipped by 3 bases and J by 6 bases, with 12 bases between them. The CDR3 covers 14 residues. CDR3 amino acids: CASSLRGRIQPQHF. The CDR3 bases are TGTGCCAGCAGCTTGAGAGGGCGGATTCAGCCCCAGCATTTT. Full variable domain (missing parts from reference TRBV7-4 and TRBJ1-5): GAGVSQSPRYKVAKRGRDVALRCDSISGHVTLYWYRQTLGQGSEVLTYSQSDAQRDKSGRPSGRFSAERPERSVSTLKIQRTEQGDSAVYLCASSLRGRIQPQHFGDGTRLSIL.

V is TRBV9 and J is TRBJ2-2; 10 bases line up with TRBD2. Looked up from germline, CDR1 is SGDLS and CDR2 is YYNGEE. The CDR3 has 16 amino acids. V trimming: 0 bases; J trimming: 7 bases; junction bases outside the gene matches: 6. Here the CDR3 DNA reads TGTGCCAGCAGCGTAGGGCTAGCGGGGGATGACGGGGAGCTGTTTTTT. Residues: CASSVGLAGDDGELFF.

This chain uses TRBV4-1 with TRBJ2-1; no clear D gene. The length of the CDR3 is 16 residues. Trimming pared 1 base from V and 1 base from J, leaving 11 bases between. Germline loops: CDR1 MGHRA, CDR2 YSYEKL. CDR3 sequence reads: CASSQVPRRSYNEQFF. The CDR3, as DNA: TGCGCCAGCAGCCAAGTCCCGAGGCGTTCCTACAATGAGCAGTTCTTC.

V usage is TRBV30 and J usage is TRBJ2-2; D is undetermined. Trimming removed 0 bases from V and 7 bases from J, with 3 bases in between. The CDR3 is made up of 11 amino acids. Germline CDR1 GTSNPN, CDR2 SVGIG (reference sequence). The CDR3 DNA reads TGTGCCTGGAGTGTTCTCGGGGAGCTGTTTTTT. Translation gives CAWSVLGELFF.